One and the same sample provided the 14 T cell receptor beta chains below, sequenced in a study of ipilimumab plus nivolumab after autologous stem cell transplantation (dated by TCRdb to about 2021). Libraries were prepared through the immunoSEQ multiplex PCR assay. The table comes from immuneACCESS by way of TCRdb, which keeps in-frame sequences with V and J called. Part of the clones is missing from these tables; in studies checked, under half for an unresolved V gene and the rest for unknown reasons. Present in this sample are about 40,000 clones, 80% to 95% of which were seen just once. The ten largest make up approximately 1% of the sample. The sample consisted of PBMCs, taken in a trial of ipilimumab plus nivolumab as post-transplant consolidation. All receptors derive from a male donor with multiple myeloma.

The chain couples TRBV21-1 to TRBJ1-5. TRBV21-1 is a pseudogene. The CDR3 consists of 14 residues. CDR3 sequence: CASWGFNSNQPQHF. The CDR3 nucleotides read TGTGCCAGCTGGGGGTTTAATAGCAATCAGCCCCAGCATTTT.

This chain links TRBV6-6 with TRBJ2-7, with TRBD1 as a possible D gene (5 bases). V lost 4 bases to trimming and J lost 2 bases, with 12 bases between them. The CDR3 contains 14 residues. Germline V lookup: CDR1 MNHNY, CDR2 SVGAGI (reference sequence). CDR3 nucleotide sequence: TGTGCCAGCAGTTCCGGACAACGCCCCTACGAGCAGTACTTC. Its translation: CASSSGQRPYEQYF.

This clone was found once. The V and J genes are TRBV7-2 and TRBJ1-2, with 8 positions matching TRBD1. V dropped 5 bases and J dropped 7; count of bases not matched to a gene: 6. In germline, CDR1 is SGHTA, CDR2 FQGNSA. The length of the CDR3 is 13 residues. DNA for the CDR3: TGTGCCAGCAGCGTGGACAGGGCCTTTGGCTACACCTTC. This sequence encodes CASSVDRAFGYTF.

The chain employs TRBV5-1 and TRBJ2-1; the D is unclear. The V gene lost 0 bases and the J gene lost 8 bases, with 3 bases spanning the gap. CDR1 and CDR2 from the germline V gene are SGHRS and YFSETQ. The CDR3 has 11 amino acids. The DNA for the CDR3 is TGCGCCAGCAGCTTGGCGGATGAGCAGTTCTTC. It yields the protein CASSLADEQFF.

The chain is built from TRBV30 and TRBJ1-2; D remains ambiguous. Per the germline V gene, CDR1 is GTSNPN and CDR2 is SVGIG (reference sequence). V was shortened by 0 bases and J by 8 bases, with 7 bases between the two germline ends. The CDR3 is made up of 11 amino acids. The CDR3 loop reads CAWSVLKGYTF. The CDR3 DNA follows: TGTGCCTGGAGTGTATTGAAAGGCTACACCTTC.

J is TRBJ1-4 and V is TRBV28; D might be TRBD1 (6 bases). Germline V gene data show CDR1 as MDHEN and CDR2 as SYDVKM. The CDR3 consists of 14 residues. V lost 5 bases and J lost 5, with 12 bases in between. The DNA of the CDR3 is TGTGCCAGCAGTCTTCAGGGGCTCAATGAAAAACTGTTTTTT. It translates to CASSLQGLNEKLFF.

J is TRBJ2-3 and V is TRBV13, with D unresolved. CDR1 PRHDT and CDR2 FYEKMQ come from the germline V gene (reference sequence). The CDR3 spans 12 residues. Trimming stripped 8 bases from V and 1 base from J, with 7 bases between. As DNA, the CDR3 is TGTGCCAGCGGGGTACGCACAGATACGCAGTATTTT. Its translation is CASGVRTDTQYF.

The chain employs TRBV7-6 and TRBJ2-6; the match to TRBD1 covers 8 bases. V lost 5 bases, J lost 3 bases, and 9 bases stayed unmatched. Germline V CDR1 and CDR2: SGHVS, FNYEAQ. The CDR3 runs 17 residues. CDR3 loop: CASSSGQGQGGANVLTF. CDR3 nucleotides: TGTGCCAGCAGCAGTGGACAGGGACAAGGTGGGGCCAACGTCCTGACTTTC.

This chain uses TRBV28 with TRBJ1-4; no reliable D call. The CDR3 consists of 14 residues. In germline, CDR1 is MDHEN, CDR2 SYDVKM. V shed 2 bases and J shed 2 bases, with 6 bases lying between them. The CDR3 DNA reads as TGTGCCAGCAGTTTACGGGGTACTAATGAAAAACTGTTTTTT. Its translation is CASSLRGTNEKLFF.

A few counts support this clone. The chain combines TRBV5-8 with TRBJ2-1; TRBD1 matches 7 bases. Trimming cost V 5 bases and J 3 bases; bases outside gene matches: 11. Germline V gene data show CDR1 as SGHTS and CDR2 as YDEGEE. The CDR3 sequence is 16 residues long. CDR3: CASRKPTGVHYNEQFF. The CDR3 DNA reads TGTGCCAGCAGAAAACCCACAGGGGTACACTACAATGAGCAGTTCTTC.

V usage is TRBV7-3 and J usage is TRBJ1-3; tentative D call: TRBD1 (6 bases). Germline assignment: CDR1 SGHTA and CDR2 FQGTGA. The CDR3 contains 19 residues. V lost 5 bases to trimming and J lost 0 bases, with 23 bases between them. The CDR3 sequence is CASSPAPQGAGVSGNTIYF. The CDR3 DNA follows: TGTGCCAGCAGCCCAGCCCCACAGGGAGCTGGCGTCTCTGGAAACACCATATATTTT.

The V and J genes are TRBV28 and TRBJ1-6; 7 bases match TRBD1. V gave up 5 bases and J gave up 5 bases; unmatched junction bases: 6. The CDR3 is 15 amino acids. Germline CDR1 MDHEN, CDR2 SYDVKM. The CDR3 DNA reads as TGTGCCAGCAGTCCTGCCGGGACAGATAATTCACCCCTCCACTTT. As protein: CASSPAGTDNSPLHF. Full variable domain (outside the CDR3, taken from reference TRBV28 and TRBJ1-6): DVKVTQSSRYLVKRTGEKVFLECVQDMDHENMFWYRQDPGLGLRLIYFSYDVKMKEKGDIPEGYSVSREKKERFSLILESASTNQTSMYLCASSPAGTDNSPLHFGNGTRLTVT.

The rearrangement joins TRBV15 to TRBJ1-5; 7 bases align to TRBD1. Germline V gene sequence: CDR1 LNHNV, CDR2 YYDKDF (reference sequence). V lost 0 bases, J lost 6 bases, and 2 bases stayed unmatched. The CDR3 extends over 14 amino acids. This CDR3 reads CATSRDPGGQPQHF. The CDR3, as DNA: TGTGCCACCAGCAGAGATCCAGGGGGTCAGCCCCAGCATTTT.

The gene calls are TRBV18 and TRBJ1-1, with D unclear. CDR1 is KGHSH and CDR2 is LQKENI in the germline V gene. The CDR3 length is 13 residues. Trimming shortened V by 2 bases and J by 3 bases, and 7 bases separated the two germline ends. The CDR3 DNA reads TGTGCCAGCTCACCATCTGCGGACACTGAAGCTTTCTTT. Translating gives CASSPSADTEAFF.